This TCR beta chain was recovered during a study of T cells in Graves' hyperthyroidism and ophthalmopathy. Many counts were recorded for this clonotype. The antigen is not known. Germline V CDR1 and CDR2: SQVTM, ANQGSEA. Trimming pared 6 bases from V and 0 bases from J, leaving 8 bases between. The CDR3 spans 12 residues. Amplification of TCR beta CDR3 regions used RNA as the template. First-round RT-PCR targeting the TCR CDR3 was performed with the HTBI primer set. TCRdb processed the multiplex PCR reads anew with MiXCR; each CDR3 protein has one entry. Of roughly 350,000 distinct CDR3 sequences in the sample, around 13% were seen once. Study conclusions and caveats: In simple terms, a model built on 13 V-J features told ophthalmopathy apart from stable hyperthyroidism.

Specimen: blood. This receptor was identified in a middle-aged woman with Graves' ophthalmopathy. The chain links TRBV29-1 to TRBJ1-1; no clear D. This CDR3 is CSVVILNTEAFF. The CDR3 DNA is TGCAGCGTCGTGATCCTGAACACTGAAGCTTTCTTT. The variable domain in full, completed from reference TRBV29-1 and TRBJ1-1, reads SAVISQKPSRDICQRGTSLTIQCQVDSQVTMMFWYRQQPGQSLTLIATANQGSEATYESGFVIDKFPISRPNLTFSTLTVSNMSPEDSSIYLCSVVILNTEAFFGQGTRLTVV.